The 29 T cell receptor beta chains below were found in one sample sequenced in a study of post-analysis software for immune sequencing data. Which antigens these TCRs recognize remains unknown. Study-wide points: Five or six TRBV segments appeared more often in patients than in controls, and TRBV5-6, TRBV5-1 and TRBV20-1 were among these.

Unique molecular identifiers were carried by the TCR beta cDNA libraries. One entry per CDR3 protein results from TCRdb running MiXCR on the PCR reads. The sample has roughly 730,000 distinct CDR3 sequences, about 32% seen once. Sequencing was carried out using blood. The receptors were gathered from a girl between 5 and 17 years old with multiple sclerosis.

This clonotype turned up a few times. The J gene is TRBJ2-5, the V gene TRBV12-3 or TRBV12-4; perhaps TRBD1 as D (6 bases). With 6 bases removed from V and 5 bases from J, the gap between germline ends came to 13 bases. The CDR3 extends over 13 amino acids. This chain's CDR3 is CASRSDSPETQYF. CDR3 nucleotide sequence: TGTGCCAGCAGATCGGACAGTCCGGAGACCCAGTACTTC.

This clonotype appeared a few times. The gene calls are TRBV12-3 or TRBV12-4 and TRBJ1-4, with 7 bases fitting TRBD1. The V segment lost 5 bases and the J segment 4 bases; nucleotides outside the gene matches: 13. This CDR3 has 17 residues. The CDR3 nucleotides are TGTGCCAGCAGTCCGATGGTAAACAGGGGCCTTAATGAAAAACTGTTTTTT. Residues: CASSPMVNRGLNEKLFF.

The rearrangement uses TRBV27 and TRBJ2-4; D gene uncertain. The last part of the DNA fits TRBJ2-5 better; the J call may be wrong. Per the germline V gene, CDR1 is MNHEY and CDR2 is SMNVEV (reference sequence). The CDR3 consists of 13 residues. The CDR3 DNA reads TGTGCCAGCAGATCCAGACCAGTAAAGACCCAGTACTTC. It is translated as CASRSRPVKTQYF.

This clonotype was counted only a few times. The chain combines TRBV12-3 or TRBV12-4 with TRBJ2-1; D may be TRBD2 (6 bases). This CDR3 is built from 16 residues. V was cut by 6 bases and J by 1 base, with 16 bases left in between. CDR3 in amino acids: CASSLGRGFSYNEQFF. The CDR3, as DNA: TGTGCCAGCAGCCTGGGGCGGGGATTTTCCTACAATGAGCAGTTCTTC.

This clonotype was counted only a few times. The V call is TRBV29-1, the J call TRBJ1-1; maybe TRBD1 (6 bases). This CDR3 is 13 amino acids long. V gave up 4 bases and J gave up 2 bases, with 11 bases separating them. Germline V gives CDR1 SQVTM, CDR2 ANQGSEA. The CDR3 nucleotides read TGCAGCGTTGGGAGGGGGGTAAACACTGAAGCTTTCTTT. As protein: CSVGRGVNTEAFF. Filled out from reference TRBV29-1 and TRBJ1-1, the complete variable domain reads SAVISQKPSRDICQRGTSLTIQCQVDSQVTMMFWYRQQPGQSLTLIATANQGSEATYESGFVIDKFPISRPNLTFSTLTVSNMSPEDSSIYLCSVGRGVNTEAFFGQGTRLTVV.

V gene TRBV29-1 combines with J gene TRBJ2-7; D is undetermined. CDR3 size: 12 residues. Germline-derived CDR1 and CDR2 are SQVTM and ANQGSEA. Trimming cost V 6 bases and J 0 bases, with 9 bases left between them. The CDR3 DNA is TGCAGCGTCCGAGTGAGCTCCTACGAGCAGTACTTC. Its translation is CSVRVSSYEQYF.

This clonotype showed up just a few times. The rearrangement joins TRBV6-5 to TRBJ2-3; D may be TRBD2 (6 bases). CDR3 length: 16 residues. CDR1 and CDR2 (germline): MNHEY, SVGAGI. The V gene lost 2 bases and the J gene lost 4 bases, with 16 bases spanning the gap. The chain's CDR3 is CASSYAGLKGPDTQYF. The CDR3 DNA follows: TGTGCCAGCAGTTACGCGGGACTGAAAGGCCCAGATACGCAGTATTTT.

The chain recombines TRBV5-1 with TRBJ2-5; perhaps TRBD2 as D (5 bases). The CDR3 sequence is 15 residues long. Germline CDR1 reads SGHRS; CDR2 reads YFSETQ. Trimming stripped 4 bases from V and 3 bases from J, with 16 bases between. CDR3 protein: CASSPQPGNKETQYF. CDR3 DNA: TGCGCCAGCAGCCCCCAGCCGGGAAACAAAGAGACCCAGTACTTC.

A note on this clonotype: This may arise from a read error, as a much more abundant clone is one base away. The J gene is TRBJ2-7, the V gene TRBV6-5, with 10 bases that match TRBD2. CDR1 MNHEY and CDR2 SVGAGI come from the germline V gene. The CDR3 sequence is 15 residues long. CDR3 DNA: TGTGCCAGCAGACCCGGACTAGCGGCTCAGTACGGGCAGTACTTC. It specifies CASRPGLAAQYGQYF.

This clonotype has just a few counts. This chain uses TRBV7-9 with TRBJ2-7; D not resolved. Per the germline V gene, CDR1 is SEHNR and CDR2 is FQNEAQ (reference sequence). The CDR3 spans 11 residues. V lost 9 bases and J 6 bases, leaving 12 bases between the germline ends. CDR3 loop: CASALLREQYF. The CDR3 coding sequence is TGTGCCAGTGCACTACTCCGCGAGCAGTACTTC.

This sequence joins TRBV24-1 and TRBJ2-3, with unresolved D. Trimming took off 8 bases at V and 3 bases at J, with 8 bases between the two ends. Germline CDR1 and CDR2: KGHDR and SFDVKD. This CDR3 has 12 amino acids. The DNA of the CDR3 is TGTGCCACCATGAGCCTAACAGATACGCAGTATTTT. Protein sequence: CATMSLTDTQYF.

The CDR3 sequence: CSARKAGGGTWSTDTQYF. In nucleotides, the CDR3 is TGCAGTGCTAGGAAGGCAGGTGGGGGTACGTGGAGCACAGATACGCAGTATTTT. The chain carries TRBV20-1 and TRBJ2-3, with D perhaps given as TRBD1 or TRBD2 (5 bases each). Trimming cost V 3 bases and J 0 bases, with 22 bases left between them. This CDR3 is built from 18 residues. Germline V CDR1 and CDR2: DFQATT, SNEGSKA (reference sequence).

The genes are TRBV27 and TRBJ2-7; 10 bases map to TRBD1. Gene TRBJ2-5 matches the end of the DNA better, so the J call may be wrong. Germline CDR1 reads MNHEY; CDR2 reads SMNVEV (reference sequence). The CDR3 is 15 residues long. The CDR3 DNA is TGTGCCAGCAGTCGTCAGACAGGGGGCGCAGAGACCCAGTACTTC. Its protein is CASSRQTGGAETQYF.

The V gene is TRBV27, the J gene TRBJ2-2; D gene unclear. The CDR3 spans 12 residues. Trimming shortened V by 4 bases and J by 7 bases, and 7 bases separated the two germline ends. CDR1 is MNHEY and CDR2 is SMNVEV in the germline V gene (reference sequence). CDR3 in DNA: TGTGCCAGCAGTTCTCCCGACGGGGAGCTGTTTTTT. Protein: CASSSPDGELFF.

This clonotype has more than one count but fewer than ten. CDR3 protein: CAIRTPGGASNEQYF. Here the CDR3 DNA reads TGTGCCATCCGGACCCCGGGAGGGGCCAGTAACGAGCAGTACTTC. The V call is TRBV12-3 or TRBV12-4, the J call TRBJ2-7, with 8 bases that match TRBD2. The trim removed 10 bases at V and 5 bases at J, leaving 16 bases unmatched. The CDR3 has 15 amino acids.

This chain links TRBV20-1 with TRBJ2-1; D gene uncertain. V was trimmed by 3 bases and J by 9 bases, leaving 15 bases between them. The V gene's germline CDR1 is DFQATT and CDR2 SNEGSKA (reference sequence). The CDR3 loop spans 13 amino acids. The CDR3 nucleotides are TGCAGTGCTAGTAGGGCTACATCCGGTGAGCAGTTCTTC. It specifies CSASRATSGEQFF.

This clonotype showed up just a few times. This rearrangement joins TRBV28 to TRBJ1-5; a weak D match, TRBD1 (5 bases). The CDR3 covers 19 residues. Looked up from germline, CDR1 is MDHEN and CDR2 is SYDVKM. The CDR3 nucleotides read TGTGCAACCTATTTAAATTGGGGACGGTGGTCTACAAGCAATCAGCCCCAGCATTTT. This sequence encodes CATYLNWGRWSTSNQPQHF.

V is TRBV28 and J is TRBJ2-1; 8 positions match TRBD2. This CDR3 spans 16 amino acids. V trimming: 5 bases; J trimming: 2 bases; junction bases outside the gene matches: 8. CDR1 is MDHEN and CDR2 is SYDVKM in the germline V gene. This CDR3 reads CASSLTRRGAYNEQFF. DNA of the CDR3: TGTGCCAGCAGTCTAACGAGGCGGGGGGCCTACAATGAGCAGTTCTTC.

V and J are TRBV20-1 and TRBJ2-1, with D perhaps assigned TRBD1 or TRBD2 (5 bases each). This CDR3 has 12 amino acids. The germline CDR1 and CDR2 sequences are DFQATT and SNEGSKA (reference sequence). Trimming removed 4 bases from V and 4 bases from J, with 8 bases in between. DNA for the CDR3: TGCAGTGCTACGGGACGTTACAATGAGCAGTTCTTC. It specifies CSATGRYNEQFF.

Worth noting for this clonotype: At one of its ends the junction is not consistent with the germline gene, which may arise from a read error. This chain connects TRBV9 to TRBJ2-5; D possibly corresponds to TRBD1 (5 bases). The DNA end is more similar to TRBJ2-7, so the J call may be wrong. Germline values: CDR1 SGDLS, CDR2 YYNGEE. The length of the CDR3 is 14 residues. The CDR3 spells CTSSVAGAGYEQYF. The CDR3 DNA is TGTACCAGCAGCGTAGCTGGGGCAGGGTACGAGCAGTACTTC.

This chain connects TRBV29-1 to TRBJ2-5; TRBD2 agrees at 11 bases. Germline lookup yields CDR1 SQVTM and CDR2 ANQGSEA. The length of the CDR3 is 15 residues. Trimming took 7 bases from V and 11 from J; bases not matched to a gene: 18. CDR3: CSGRVSGRESNEQYF. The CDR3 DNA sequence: TGCAGCGGCCGGGTTAGCGGGAGGGAGAGCAATGAGCAGTACTTC.

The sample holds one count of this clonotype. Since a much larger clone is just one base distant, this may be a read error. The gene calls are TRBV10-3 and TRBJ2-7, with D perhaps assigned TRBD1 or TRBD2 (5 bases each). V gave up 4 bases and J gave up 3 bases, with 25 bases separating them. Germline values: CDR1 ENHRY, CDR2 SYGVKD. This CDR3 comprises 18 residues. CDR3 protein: CAISGGTGSNQSGYEQYF. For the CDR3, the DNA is TGTGCCATCAGTGGGGGGACGGGCAGTAACCAAAGCGGCTACGAGCAGTACTTC.

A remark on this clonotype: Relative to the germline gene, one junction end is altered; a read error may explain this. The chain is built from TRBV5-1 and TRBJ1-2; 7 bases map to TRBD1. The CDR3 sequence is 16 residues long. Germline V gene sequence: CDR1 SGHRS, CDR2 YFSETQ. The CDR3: CANSPGDRAKGYGYTF. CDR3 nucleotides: TGCGCCAACAGCCCAGGGGACAGAGCAAAAGGCTATGGCTACACCTTC.

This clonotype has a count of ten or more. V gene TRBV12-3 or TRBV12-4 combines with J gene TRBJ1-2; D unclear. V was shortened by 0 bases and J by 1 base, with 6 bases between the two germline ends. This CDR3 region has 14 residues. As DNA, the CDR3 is TGTGCCAGCAGTTTAGCGCAGTTTAACTATGGCTACACCTTC. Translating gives CASSLAQFNYGYTF.

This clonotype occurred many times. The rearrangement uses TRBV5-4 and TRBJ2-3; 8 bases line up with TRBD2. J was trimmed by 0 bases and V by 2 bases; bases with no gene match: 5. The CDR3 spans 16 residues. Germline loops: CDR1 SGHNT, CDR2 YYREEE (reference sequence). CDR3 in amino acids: CASSLWLAGSTDTQYF. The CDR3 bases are TGTGCCAGCAGCTTATGGCTAGCGGGCAGCACAGATACGCAGTATTTT.

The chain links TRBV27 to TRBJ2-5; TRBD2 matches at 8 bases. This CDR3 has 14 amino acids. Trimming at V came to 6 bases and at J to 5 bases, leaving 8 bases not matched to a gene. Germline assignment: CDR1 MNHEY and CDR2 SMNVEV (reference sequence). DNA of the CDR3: TGTGCCAGCAGCCCCAGACTAGCGACGGAGACCCAGTACTTC. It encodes CASSPRLATETQYF.

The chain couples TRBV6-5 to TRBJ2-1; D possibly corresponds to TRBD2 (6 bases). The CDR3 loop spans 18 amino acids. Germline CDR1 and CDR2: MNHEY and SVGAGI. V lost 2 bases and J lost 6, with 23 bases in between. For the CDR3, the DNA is TGTGCCAGCAGTTACCGTCTACTCCTACGCGGGGATTTCAATGAGCAGTTCTTC. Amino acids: CASSYRLLLRGDFNEQFF.

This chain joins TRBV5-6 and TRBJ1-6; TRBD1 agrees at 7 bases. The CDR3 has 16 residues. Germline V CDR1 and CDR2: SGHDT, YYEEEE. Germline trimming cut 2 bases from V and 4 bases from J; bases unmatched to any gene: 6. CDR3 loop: CASSFGRGQYNSPLHF. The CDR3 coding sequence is TGTGCCAGCAGCTTCGGCAGGGGACAGTATAATTCACCCCTCCACTTT.

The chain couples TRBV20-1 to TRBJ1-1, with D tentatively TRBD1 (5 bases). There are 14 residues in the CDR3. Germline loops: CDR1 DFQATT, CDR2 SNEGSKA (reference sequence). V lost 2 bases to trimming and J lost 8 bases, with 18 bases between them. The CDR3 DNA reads TGCAGTGCTAGACCCCCCCGTGGGGGATCCGAAGCTTTCTTT. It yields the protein CSARPPRGGSEAFF.